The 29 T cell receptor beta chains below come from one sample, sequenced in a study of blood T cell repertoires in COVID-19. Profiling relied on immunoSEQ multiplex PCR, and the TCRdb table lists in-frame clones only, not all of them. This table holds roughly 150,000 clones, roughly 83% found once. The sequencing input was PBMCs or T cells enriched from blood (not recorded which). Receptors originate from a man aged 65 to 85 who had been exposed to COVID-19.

The CDR3 DNA sequence: TGCGCCAGCAGCCAAGGATTCGGGAATCAGCCCCAGCATTTT. It encodes CASSQGFGNQPQHF. The chain has TRBV4-1 and TRBJ1-5; no reliable D call. The V gene lost 1 base and the J gene lost 4 bases, with 8 bases spanning the gap. The CDR3 is made up of 14 amino acids. Germline loops: CDR1 MGHRA, CDR2 YSYEKL.

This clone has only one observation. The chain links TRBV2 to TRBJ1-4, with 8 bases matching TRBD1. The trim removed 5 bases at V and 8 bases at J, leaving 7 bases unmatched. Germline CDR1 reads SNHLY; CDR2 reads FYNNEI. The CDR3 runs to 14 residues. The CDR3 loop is CASSRQGAGEKLFF. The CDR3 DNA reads TGTGCCAGCAGTCGTCAGGGGGCGGGGGAAAAACTGTTTTTT.

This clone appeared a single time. This CDR3 reads CASRDTGQFEQYF. In DNA, the CDR3 is TGTGCCAGCAGAGATACGGGACAGTTCGAGCAGTACTTC. The V call is TRBV6-6, the J call TRBJ2-7; 7 bases align to TRBD1. V lost 6 bases to trimming and J lost 6 bases; unmatched junction nucleotides: 8. Germline V gene lookup returns CDR1 MNHNY and CDR2 SVGAGI (reference sequence). The CDR3 is 13 residues long.

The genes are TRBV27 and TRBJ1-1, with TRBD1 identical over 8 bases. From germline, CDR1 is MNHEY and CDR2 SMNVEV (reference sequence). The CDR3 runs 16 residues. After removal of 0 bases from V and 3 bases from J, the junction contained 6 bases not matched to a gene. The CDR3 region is CASSLSSGQGHTEAFF. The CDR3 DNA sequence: TGTGCCAGCAGTTTATCATCAGGACAGGGCCACACTGAAGCTTTCTTT.

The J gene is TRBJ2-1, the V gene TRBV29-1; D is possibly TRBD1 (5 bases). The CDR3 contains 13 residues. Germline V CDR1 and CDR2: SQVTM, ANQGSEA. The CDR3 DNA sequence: TGCACCGCAGGTCTACCAAAAGGGGATGAGCAGTTCTTC. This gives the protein CTAGLPKGDEQFF.

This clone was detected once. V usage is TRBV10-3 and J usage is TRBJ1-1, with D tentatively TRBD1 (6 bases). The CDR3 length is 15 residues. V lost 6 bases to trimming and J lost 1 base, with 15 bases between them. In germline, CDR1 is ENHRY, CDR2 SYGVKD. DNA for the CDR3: TGTGCCATCAGCCCCGACCCGACAGGGAACACTGAAGCTTTCTTT. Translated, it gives CAISPDPTGNTEAFF.

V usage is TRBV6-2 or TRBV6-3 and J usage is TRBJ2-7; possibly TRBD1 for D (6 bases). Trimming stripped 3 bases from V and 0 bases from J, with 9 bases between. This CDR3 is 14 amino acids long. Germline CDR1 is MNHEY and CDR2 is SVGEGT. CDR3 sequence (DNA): TGTGCCAGCAGTTATTGGACAGACTCCTACGAGCAGTACTTC. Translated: CASSYWTDSYEQYF.

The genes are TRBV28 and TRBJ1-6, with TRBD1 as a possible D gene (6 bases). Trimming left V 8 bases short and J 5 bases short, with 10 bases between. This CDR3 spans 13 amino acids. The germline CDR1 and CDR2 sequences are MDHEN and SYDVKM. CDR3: CASRTAHNSPLHF. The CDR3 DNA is TGTGCCAGCCGGACAGCTCATAATTCACCCCTCCACTTT.

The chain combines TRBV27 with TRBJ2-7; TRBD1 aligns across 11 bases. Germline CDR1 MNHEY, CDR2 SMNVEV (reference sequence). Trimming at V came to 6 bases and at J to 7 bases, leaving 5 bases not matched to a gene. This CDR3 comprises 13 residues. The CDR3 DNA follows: TGTGCCAGCAGGAGGACAGGGGGCGGAGAGCAGTACTTC. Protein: CASRRTGGGEQYF.

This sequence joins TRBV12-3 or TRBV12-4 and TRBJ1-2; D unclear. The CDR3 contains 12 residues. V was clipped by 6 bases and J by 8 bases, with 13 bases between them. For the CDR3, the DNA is TGTGCCAGCAGCCGAGGCAGCTTGGGCTACACCTTC. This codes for CASSRGSLGYTF.

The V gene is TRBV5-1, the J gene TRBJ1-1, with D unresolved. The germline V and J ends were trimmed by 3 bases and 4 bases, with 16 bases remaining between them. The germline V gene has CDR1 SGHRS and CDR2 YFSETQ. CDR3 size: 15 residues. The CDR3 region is CASSSGRGAGTEAFF. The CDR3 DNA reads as TGCGCCAGCAGCTCCGGCCGGGGTGCAGGCACTGAAGCTTTCTTT.

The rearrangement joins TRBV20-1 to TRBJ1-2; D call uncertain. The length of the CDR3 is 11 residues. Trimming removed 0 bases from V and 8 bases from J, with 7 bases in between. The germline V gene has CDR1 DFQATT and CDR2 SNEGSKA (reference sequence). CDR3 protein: CSARDAVGYTF. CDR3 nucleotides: TGCAGTGCTAGAGATGCGGTAGGCTACACCTTC.

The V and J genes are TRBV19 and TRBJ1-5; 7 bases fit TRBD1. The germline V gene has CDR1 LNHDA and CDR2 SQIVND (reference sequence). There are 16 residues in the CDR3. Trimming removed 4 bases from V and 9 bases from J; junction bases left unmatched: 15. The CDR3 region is CASSRGPRGPLSPQHF. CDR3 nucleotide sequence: TGTGCCAGTAGTAGGGGACCGAGGGGGCCCCTATCGCCCCAGCATTTT.

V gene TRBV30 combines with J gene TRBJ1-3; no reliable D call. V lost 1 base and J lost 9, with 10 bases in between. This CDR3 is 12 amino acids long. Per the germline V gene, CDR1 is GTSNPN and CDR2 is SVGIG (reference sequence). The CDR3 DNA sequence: TGTGCCTGGAGTGATGTGGAGGGCACCATATATTTT. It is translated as CAWSDVEGTIYF.

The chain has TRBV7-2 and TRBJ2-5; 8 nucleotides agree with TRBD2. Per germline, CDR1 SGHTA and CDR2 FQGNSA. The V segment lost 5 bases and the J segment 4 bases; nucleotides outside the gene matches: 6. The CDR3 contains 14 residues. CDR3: CASSTGLERETQYF. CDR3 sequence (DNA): TGTGCCAGCAGCACGGGACTAGAGAGAGAGACCCAGTACTTC.

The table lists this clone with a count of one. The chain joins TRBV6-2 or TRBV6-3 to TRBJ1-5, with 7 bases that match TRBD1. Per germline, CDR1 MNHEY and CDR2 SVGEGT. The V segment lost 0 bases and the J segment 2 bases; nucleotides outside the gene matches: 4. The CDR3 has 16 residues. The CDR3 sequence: CASSYSIRGGNQPQHF. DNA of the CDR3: TGTGCCAGCAGTTACTCGATCAGGGGGGGCAATCAGCCCCAGCATTTT.

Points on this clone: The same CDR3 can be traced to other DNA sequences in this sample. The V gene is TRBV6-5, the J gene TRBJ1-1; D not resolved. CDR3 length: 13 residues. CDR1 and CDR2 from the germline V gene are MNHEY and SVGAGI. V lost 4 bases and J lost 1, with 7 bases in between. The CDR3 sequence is CASSSPRNTEAFF. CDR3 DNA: TGTGCCAGCAGTTCCCCCCGGAACACTGAAGCTTTCTTT.

CDR3 bases: TGTGCCAGCAGCCCCTGGGGCGGTGAAGCTTTCTTT. This codes for CASSPWGGEAFF. The chain is built from TRBV27 and TRBJ1-1, with D possibly matching TRBD1 (5 bases). V lost 6 bases, J lost 7 bases, and 12 bases lay in between. CDR3 length: 12 amino acids. Germline CDR1 reads MNHEY; CDR2 reads SMNVEV (reference sequence).

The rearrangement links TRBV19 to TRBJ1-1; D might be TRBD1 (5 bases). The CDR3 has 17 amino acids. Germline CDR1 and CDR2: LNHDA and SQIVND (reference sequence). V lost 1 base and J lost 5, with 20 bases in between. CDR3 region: CASSIAPGPRDGTEAFF. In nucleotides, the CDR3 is TGTGCCAGTAGTATAGCACCCGGGCCCAGGGATGGAACTGAAGCTTTCTTT.

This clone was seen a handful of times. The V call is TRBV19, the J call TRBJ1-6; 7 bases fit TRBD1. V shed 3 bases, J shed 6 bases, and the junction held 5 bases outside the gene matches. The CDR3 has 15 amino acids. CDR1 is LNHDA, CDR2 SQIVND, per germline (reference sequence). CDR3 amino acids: CASSISRDSNSPLHF. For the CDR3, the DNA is TGTGCCAGTAGTATTTCAAGGGACAGTAATTCACCCCTCCACTTT.

Written as DNA, the CDR3 is TGTGCCAGCAGTTTAGGACAGGGGGCGGGCACCTTC. Protein: CASSLGQGAGTF. This chain connects TRBV28 to TRBJ1-2; 11 positions agree with TRBD1. The germline gives CDR1 MDHEN, CDR2 SYDVKM. V gave up 2 bases and J gave up 13 bases; unmatched junction bases: 3. The CDR3 contains 12 residues.

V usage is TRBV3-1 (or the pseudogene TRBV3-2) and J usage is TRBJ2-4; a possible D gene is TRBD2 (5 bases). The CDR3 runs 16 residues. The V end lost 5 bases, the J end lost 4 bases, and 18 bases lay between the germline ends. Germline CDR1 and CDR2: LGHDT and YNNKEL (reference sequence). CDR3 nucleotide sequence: TGTGCCAGCAGCGATGTACGTCCCACTAGAAAAAACATTCAGTACTTC. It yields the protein CASSDVRPTRKNIQYF.

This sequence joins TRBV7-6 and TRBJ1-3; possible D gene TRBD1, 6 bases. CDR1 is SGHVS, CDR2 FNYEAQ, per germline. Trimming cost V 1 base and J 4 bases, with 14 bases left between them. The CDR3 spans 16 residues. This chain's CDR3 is CASSLGGGARGNTIYF. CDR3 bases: TGTGCCAGCAGCTTAGGAGGGGGGGCGAGGGGAAACACCATATATTTT.

The CDR3: CASSRDQGAYGYTF. As DNA, the CDR3 is TGCGCCAGCAGCCGAGATCAAGGGGCCTATGGCTACACCTTC. The chain is built from TRBV4-3 and TRBJ1-2; D might be TRBD1 (5 bases). The CDR3 consists of 14 residues. Per germline, CDR1 LGHNA and CDR2 YSLEER. V was shortened by 4 bases and J by 4 bases, with 13 bases between the two germline ends.

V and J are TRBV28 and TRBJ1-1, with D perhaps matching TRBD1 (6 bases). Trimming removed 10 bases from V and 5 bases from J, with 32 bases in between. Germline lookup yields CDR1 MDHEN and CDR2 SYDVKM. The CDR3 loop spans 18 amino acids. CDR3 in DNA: TGTGCCACCTCCTCAGGATTTGGCGTTGGGGGGGCCGGTACTGAAGCTTTCTTT. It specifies CATSSGFGVGGAGTEAFF.

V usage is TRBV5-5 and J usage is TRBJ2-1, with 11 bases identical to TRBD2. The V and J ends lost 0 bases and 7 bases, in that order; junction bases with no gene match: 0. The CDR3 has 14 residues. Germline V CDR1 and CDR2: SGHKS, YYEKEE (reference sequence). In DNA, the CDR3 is TGTGCCAGCAGCTTGGGGACTAGCGGGAATGAGCAGTTCTTC. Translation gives CASSLGTSGNEQFF.

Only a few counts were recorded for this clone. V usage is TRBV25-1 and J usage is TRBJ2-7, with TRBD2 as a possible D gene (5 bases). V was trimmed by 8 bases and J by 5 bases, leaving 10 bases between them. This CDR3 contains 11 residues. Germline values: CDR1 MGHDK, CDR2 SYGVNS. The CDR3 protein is CASHEGNEQYF. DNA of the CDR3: TGTGCCAGCCACGAGGGAAACGAGCAGTACTTC.

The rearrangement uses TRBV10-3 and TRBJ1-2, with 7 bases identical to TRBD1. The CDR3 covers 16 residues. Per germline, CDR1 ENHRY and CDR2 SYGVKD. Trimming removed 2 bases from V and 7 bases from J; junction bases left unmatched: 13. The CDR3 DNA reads TGTGCCATCAGTGAGAGGGGACAGCCCGCGTTCGGTGGCTACACCTTC. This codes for CAISERGQPAFGGYTF.

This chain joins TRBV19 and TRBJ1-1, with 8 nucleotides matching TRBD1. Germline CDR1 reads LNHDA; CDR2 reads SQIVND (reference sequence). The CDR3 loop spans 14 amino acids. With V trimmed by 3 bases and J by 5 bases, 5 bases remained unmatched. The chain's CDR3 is CASSMQGAGTEAFF. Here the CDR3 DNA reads TGTGCCAGTAGTATGCAGGGGGCAGGTACTGAAGCTTTCTTT.